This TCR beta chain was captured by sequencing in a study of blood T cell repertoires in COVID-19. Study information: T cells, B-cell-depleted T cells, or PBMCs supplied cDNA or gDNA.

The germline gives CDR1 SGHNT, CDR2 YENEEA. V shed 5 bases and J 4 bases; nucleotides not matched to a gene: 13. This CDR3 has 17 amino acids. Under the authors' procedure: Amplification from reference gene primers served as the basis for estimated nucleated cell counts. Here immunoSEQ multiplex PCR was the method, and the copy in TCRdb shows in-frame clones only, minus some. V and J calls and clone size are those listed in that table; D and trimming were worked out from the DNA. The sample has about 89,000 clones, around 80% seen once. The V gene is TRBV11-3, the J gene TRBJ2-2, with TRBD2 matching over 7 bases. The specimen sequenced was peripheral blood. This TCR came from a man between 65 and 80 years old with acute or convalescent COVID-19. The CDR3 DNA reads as TGTGCCAGCAGCCCGAGCGCCGGGACTACCGCCACCGGGGAGCTGTTTTTT. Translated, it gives CASSPSAGTTATGELFF.